Presented here are 11 T cell receptor beta chains from one specimen sequenced in a study of CD8 T cells in ankylosing spondylitis. MiXCR was run by TCRdb on the 5' RACE reads, yielding one entry per CDR3 protein. Altogether a few hundred thousand distinct CDR3 sequences are present, 15% to 20% being singletons, with the ten largest covering around 30%. The sample comprised blood, either unsorted or a sorted T cell fraction (not recorded which). Receptor source: a male donor with ankylosing spondylitis or in good health (not recorded which).

This sequence joins TRBV12-3 or TRBV12-4 and TRBJ2-5, with a weak D call TRBD2 (5 bases). CDR3 size: 15 residues. Trimming left V 6 bases short and J 1 base short, with 15 bases between. CDR3 in amino acids: CASSDPGSGQETQYF. For the CDR3, the DNA is TGTGCCAGCAGCGACCCGGGGTCAGGCCAAGAGACCCAGTACTTC.

The chain uses TRBV5-6 and TRBJ2-2, with D maybe TRBD2 (6 bases). CDR1 and CDR2 (germline): SGHDT, YYEEEE. The length of the CDR3 is 15 residues. Trimming took off 4 bases at V and 4 bases at J, with 14 bases between the two ends. CDR3 in DNA: TGTGCCAGCAGCCACCGATCGGGAGTCACCGGGGAGCTGTTTTTT. It translates to CASSHRSGVTGELFF.

The CDR3 DNA is TGTGCCAGCAGCGTAGGGACTCTGGACAGGGGGCGCGAGACCCAGTACTTC. Its protein product is CASSVGTLDRGRETQYF. This chain links TRBV9 with TRBJ2-5, with 11 positions matching TRBD1. Trimming at V came to 0 bases and at J to 5 bases, leaving 9 bases not matched to a gene. Germline V gives CDR1 SGDLS, CDR2 YYNGEE. The length of the CDR3 is 17 residues.

This clonotype has just one count. A much larger clone is a single base away; this may be a read error. The gene calls are TRBV27 and TRBJ2-7, with TRBD2 identical over 8 bases. V lost 5 bases to trimming and J lost 6 bases; unmatched junction nucleotides: 9. The CDR3 has 14 residues. Germline V gene data show CDR1 as MNHEY and CDR2 as SMNVEV (reference sequence). The CDR3 reads CASSRGGAGFEQYF. The CDR3 nucleotides are TGTGCCAGCAGTCGGGGGGGAGCAGGCTTCGAGCAGTACTTC.

The chain joins TRBV3-1 to TRBJ2-1, with D tentatively TRBD2 (6 bases). CDR1 is LGHDT, CDR2 YNNKEL, per germline (reference sequence). The CDR3 covers 15 residues. V dropped 3 bases and J dropped 5 bases, with 14 bases sitting between them. CDR3 in amino acids: CASSQLAGSNNEQFF. The CDR3 DNA reads TGTGCCAGCAGCCAGCTCGCGGGGTCAAACAATGAGCAGTTCTTC.

This clonotype was seen more than once but under ten times. The chain has TRBV4-1 and TRBJ2-1; TRBD2 agrees at 10 bases. CDR3 length: 14 residues. CDR1 is MGHRA, CDR2 YSYEKL, per germline. The V gene end was trimmed by 3 bases and the J gene end by 6 bases; junction bases not matched to a gene: 2. CDR3 sequence reads: CASSQGLALNEQFF. The CDR3 bases are TGCGCCAGCAGCCAGGGACTAGCGCTCAATGAGCAGTTCTTC.

The genes are TRBV13 and TRBJ2-5; D possibly corresponds to TRBD1 (6 bases). V lost 11 bases, J lost 2 bases, and 27 bases lay in between. Germline V gene lookup returns CDR1 PRHDT and CDR2 FYEKMQ (reference sequence). CDR3 size: 17 residues. CDR3 sequence (DNA): TGTGCCGGACTCGTTGTGGCAGGGGCGGAAGGACAAGAGACCCAGTACTTC. It specifies CAGLVVAGAEGQETQYF. Supplemented by reference TRBV13 and TRBJ2-5, the full variable domain reads AAGVIQSPRHLIKEKRETATLKCYPIPRHDTVYWYQQGPGQDPQFLISFYEKMQSDKGSIPDRFSAQQFSDYHSELNMSSLELGDSALYFCAGLVVAGAEGQETQYFGPGTRLLVL.

The gene calls are TRBV5-6 and TRBJ2-7; D remains ambiguous. The V gene's germline CDR1 is SGHDT and CDR2 YYEEEE. The ends were cut back, 4 bases at V and 3 bases at J, with 14 bases in the middle. This CDR3 has 14 residues. CDR3 protein: CASSPGAASYEQYF. In nucleotides, the CDR3 is TGTGCCAGCAGCCCGGGCGCCGCTAGCTACGAGCAGTACTTC. The full variable domain, completed using reference TRBV5-6 and TRBJ2-7, is DAGVTQSPTHLIKTRGQQVTLRCSPKSGHDTVSWYQQALGQGPQFIFQYYEEEERQRGNFPDRFSGHQFPNYSSELNVNALLLGDSALYLCASSPGAASYEQYFGPGTRLTVT.

The V gene is TRBV15, the J gene TRBJ2-3, with 11 bases lining up with TRBD2. J was trimmed by 4 bases and V by 3 bases; bases with no gene match: 9. The germline V gene has CDR1 LNHNV and CDR2 YYDKDF (reference sequence). The CDR3 contains 17 residues. CDR3 loop: CATSRPILAGVPDTQYF. DNA for the CDR3: TGTGCCACCAGCAGGCCGATACTAGCGGGAGTACCAGATACGCAGTATTTT.

This clonotype was counted a few times. The V call is TRBV6-1, the J call TRBJ2-1; 7 bases align to TRBD2. The ends lost 6 bases at V and 5 bases at J; junction bases unmatched: 10. This CDR3 comprises 15 residues. Per germline, CDR1 MNHNS and CDR2 SASEGT. In DNA, the CDR3 is TGTGCCAGCAGGGGTAGGGACTACCCAAACAATGAGCAGTTCTTC. Its protein is CASRGRDYPNNEQFF.

This chain uses TRBV20-1 with TRBJ1-5; TRBD1 is a possible D gene (6 bases). The V end was cut by 2 bases, the J end by 1 base, with 12 bases between. The V gene's germline CDR1 is DFQATT and CDR2 SNEGSKA (reference sequence). The CDR3 is 15 residues long. CDR3 sequence reads: CSARSGAESNQPQHF. The CDR3 DNA reads TGCAGTGCTAGATCGGGGGCGGAAAGCAATCAGCCCCAGCATTTT.